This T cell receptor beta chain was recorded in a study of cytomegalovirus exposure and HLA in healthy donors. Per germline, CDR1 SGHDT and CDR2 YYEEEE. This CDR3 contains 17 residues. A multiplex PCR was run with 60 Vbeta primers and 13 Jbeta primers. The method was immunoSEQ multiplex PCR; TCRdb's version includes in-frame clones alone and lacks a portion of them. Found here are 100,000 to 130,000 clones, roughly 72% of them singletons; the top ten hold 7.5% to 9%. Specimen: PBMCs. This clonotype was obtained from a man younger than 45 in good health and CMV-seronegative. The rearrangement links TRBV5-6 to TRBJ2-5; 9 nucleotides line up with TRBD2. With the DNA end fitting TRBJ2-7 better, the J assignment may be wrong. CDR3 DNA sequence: TGTGCCAGCAGCTTGGGGGACCTAGCGGGGCCCTTCTACGAGCAGTACTTC. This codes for CASSLGDLAGPFYEQYF.